Listed here are 24 T cell receptor beta chains from one sample, sequenced in a study of cytomegalovirus exposure and HLA in healthy donors. Use of 60 Vbeta and 13 Jbeta primers characterized the PCR. Sequenced by immunoSEQ multiplex PCR; TCRdb stores in-frame clones only, minus some. The data contain 100,000 to 150,000 clones, 74% of them singletons. The sample taken for sequencing was PBMCs. Receptors were obtained from a woman in her forties or fifties in good health and CMV-seropositive.

The CDR3 DNA follows: TGCAGCGTTCGGGACAGGGGATCCGGGGAGCTGTTTTTT. It translates to CSVRDRGSGELFF. J is TRBJ2-2 and V is TRBV29-1, with 10 bases that match TRBD1. This CDR3 is 13 amino acids long. The trim removed 5 bases at V and 6 bases at J, leaving 3 bases unmatched. Germline CDR1 and CDR2: SQVTM and ANQGSEA.

The genes are TRBV28 and TRBJ1-5, with D hard to call. Germline V lookup: CDR1 MDHEN, CDR2 SYDVKM. V was trimmed by 3 bases and J by 2 bases, leaving 8 bases between them. The CDR3 has 14 residues. CDR3 sequence (DNA): TGTGCCAGCAGTTTTACAGTGGGCAATCAGCCCCAGCATTTT. Translated: CASSFTVGNQPQHF. Full variable domain (missing parts from reference TRBV28 and TRBJ1-5): DVKVTQSSRYLVKRTGEKVFLECVQDMDHENMFWYRQDPGLGLRLIYFSYDVKMKEKGDIPEGYSVSREKKERFSLILESASTNQTSMYLCASSFTVGNQPQHFGDGTRLSIL.

This chain links TRBV7-2 with TRBJ1-1; perhaps TRBD1 as D (5 bases). From germline, CDR1 is SGHTA and CDR2 FQGNSA. Trimming stripped 5 bases from V and 1 base from J, with 11 bases between. The CDR3 consists of 14 residues. The CDR3 coding sequence is TGTGCCAGCAGCCCCAGGGATTCGAACACTGAAGCTTTCTTT. Its translation: CASSPRDSNTEAFF.

This chain connects TRBV7-9 to TRBJ1-2, with 10 bases aligning to TRBD1. The CDR3 has 15 residues. Per the germline V gene, CDR1 is SEHNR and CDR2 is FQNEAQ (reference sequence). V shed 6 bases, J shed 5 bases, and the junction held 9 bases outside the gene matches. The CDR3 region is CASRETGGESYGYTF. The DNA of the CDR3 is TGTGCCAGCAGAGAGACAGGGGGCGAGTCGTATGGCTACACCTTC.

J is TRBJ2-7 and V is TRBV5-6, with 7 bases lining up with TRBD1. The CDR3 sequence is 15 residues long. The V gene's germline CDR1 is SGHDT and CDR2 YYEEEE. The V segment lost 2 bases and the J segment 0 bases; nucleotides outside the gene matches: 5. DNA for the CDR3: TGTGCCAGCAGCTTCGGGACAGCGAGCTCCTACGAGCAGTACTTC. The encoded protein is CASSFGTASSYEQYF.

The chain combines TRBV5-1 with TRBJ2-7; TRBD1 matches at 12 bases. V lost 2 bases to trimming and J lost 5 bases; unmatched junction nucleotides: 5. The germline gives CDR1 SGHRS, CDR2 YFSETQ. CDR3 length equals 15 residues. The CDR3 bases are TGCGCCAGCAGCTTTCTCGGGACAGGGGGCGACGAGCAGTACTTC. Translated, it gives CASSFLGTGGDEQYF.

This clone turned up a few times. V usage is TRBV9 and J usage is TRBJ2-5, with a weak D call TRBD1 (6 bases). The V end lost 6 bases, the J end lost 1 base, and 16 bases lay between the germline ends. Germline V gene sequence: CDR1 SGDLS, CDR2 YYNGEE. The CDR3 spans 15 residues. The CDR3, as DNA: TGTGCCAGCACCCTTAGGGGGTCAGCCCAAGAGACCCAGTACTTC. Translated: CASTLRGSAQETQYF.

The chain couples TRBV21-1 to TRBJ2-1; TRBD2, as called in the table, went unchecked against the DNA. TRBV21-1 is classified as a pseudogene. The CDR3 spans 17 residues. As DNA, the CDR3 is TGTGCCAGCAGCAAAGGAGTAGCCTTTCCCCTCTACAATGAGCAGTTCTTC. Protein product: CASSKGVAFPLYNEQFF.

The chain has TRBV7-2 and TRBJ1-1, with D hard to call. V shed 7 bases and J shed 3 bases, with 12 bases lying between them. From germline, CDR1 is SGHTA and CDR2 FQGNSA. This CDR3 has 13 amino acids. In DNA form, the CDR3 reads TGTGCCAGCAACACCCTCTCCTACACTGAAGCTTTCTTT. Protein product: CASNTLSYTEAFF.

The chain recombines TRBV7-2 with TRBJ1-3; TRBD1 matches at 7 bases. Germline-derived CDR1 and CDR2 are SGHTA and FQGNSA. CDR3 length: 13 amino acids. The V segment lost 8 bases and the J segment 2 bases; nucleotides outside the gene matches: 3. CDR3 bases: TGTGCCAGCGGCGACAGGGCTGGAAACACCATATATTTT. It codes for CASGDRAGNTIYF.

The chain employs TRBV29-1 and TRBJ1-1; D call uncertain. Germline assignment: CDR1 SQVTM and CDR2 ANQGSEA. Trimming removed 5 bases from V and 8 bases from J, with 9 bases in between. The CDR3 has 10 residues. The CDR3 DNA is TGCAGCGTTTCAGATCCCGAAGCTTTCTTT. Translation: CSVSDPEAFF. The full variable domain, its missing parts supplied by reference TRBV29-1 and TRBJ1-1, is SAVISQKPSRDICQRGTSLTIQCQVDSQVTMMFWYRQQPGQSLTLIATANQGSEATYESGFVIDKFPISRPNLTFSTLTVSNMSPEDSSIYLCSVSDPEAFFGQGTRLTVV.

The V gene is TRBV5-6, the J gene TRBJ1-2, with D unclear. V gave up 0 bases and J gave up 7 bases, with 16 bases separating them. CDR1 and CDR2 from the germline V gene are SGHDT and YYEEEE. This CDR3 is 15 amino acids long. The DNA of the CDR3 is TGTGCCAGCAGCTTGGTTCCGGGATCTCCTCTTGGCTACACCTTC. It codes for CASSLVPGSPLGYTF.

V gene TRBV7-2 combines with J gene TRBJ2-5, with D maybe TRBD2 (5 bases). Germline V lookup: CDR1 SGHTA, CDR2 FQGNSA. This CDR3 has 14 residues. V lost 3 bases, J lost 4 bases, and 12 bases lay in between. The CDR3 region has the DNA TGTGCCAGCAGCTTGCTTACGGGGAGAGAGACCCAGTACTTC. This encodes CASSLLTGRETQYF.

The J gene is TRBJ2-1, the V gene TRBV5-1; D is possibly TRBD2 (6 bases). The germline V gene has CDR1 SGHRS and CDR2 YFSETQ. Deletions cut 4 bases from V and 0 bases from J, with 17 bases between. This CDR3 is 17 amino acids long. DNA of the CDR3: TGCGCCAGCAGCCTATCCGCCGGGGGTAGCTCCTACAATGAGCAGTTCTTC. It translates to CASSLSAGGSSYNEQFF.

The count of this clone is one. This chain joins TRBV19 and TRBJ2-7; 8 bases are a match to TRBD2. The CDR3 is 15 residues long. Looked up from germline, CDR1 is LNHDA and CDR2 is SQIVND (reference sequence). The ends lost 3 bases at V and 4 bases at J; junction bases unmatched: 8. The CDR3 is CASSIMSGGPYEQYF. DNA for the CDR3: TGTGCCAGTAGTATTATGTCGGGAGGGCCGTACGAGCAGTACTTC.

The chain carries TRBV6-1 and TRBJ1-2, with a weak D call TRBD1 (5 bases). Germline CDR1 and CDR2: MNHNS and SASEGT. Trimming pared 2 bases from V and 2 bases from J, leaving 9 bases between. The CDR3 sequence is 14 residues long. This CDR3 reads CASSERGGNYGYTF. The CDR3 DNA sequence: TGTGCCAGCAGTGAAAGGGGAGGGAACTATGGCTACACCTTC.

The rearrangement joins TRBV6-1 to TRBJ2-1, with 8 nucleotides matching TRBD2. V shed 3 bases and J 8 bases; nucleotides not matched to a gene: 9. Germline lookup yields CDR1 MNHNS and CDR2 SASEGT. The CDR3 covers 15 residues. In nucleotides, the CDR3 is TGTGCCAGCAGTGATCCTACCGGGAGGGCCGATGAGCAGTTCTTC. This sequence encodes CASSDPTGRADEQFF.

This sequence joins TRBV18 and TRBJ1-1, with D hard to call. The CDR3 totals 16 residues. Trimming took off 1 base at V and 0 bases at J, with 12 bases between the two ends. Germline V gives CDR1 KGHSH, CDR2 LQKENI. CDR3 region: CASSPRGGALNTEAFF. The DNA for the CDR3 is TGTGCCAGCTCACCACGGGGAGGAGCCTTGAACACTGAAGCTTTCTTT.

This chain uses TRBV10-1 with TRBJ1-2; 9 bases fit TRBD1. The CDR3 spans 16 residues. CDR1 and CDR2 (germline): WNHNN, SYGVQD (reference sequence). The trim removed 4 bases at V and 4 bases at J, leaving 10 bases unmatched. CDR3 in amino acids: CASSGDKGQGLYGYTF. The CDR3 DNA reads as TGCGCCAGCAGTGGGGATAAGGGACAGGGCCTCTATGGCTACACCTTC.

This clone was detected only once. The J gene is TRBJ2-2, the V gene TRBV7-2; 8 bases align to TRBD1. From germline, CDR1 is SGHTA and CDR2 FQGNSA. V shed 1 base, J shed 4 bases, and the junction held 8 bases outside the gene matches. CDR3 length equals 17 residues. The DNA of the CDR3 is TGTGCCAGCAGCTTAGGACAGGGGCGGGGACTCACCGGGGAGCTGTTTTTT. It is translated as CASSLGQGRGLTGELFF.

The chain links TRBV2 to TRBJ1-5, with unresolved D. The V gene lost 7 bases and the J gene lost 5 bases, with 18 bases spanning the gap. There are 15 residues in the CDR3. Germline CDR1 and CDR2: SNHLY and FYNNEI. The CDR3 spells CASKFSISYDQPQHF. In nucleotides, the CDR3 is TGTGCCAGCAAGTTTAGTATTAGTTACGATCAGCCCCAGCATTTT. The whole variable domain, filled in from reference TRBV2 and TRBJ1-5, reads EPEVTQTPSHQVTQMGQEVILRCVPISNHLYFYWYRQILGQKVEFLVSFYNNEISEKSEIFDDQFSVERPDGSNFTLKIRSTKLEDSAMYFCASKFSISYDQPQHFGDGTRLSIL.

V gene TRBV5-1 combines with J gene TRBJ2-2; 8 bases match TRBD2. There are 16 residues in the CDR3. Per germline, CDR1 SGHRS and CDR2 YFSETQ. The junction had 1 base not matched to a gene; V was cut back by 0 bases and J by 0 bases. Here the CDR3 reads CASSLAAGANTGELFF. CDR3 DNA sequence: TGCGCCAGCAGCTTGGCAGCGGGGGCGAACACCGGGGAGCTGTTTTTT. The whole variable domain, filled in from reference TRBV5-1 and TRBJ2-2, reads KAGVTQTPRYLIKTRGQQVTLSCSPISGHRSVSWYQQTPGQGLQFLFEYFSETQRNKGNFPGRFSGRQFSNSRSEMNVSTLELGDSALYLCASSLAAGANTGELFFGEGSRLTVL.

The rearrangement links TRBV6-4 to TRBJ2-7, with a weak D call TRBD2 (6 bases). The CDR3 runs 16 residues. The germline gives CDR1 MRHNA, CDR2 SNTAGT. V shed 4 bases and J shed 0 bases, with 16 bases lying between them. The CDR3, as DNA: TGTGCCAGCAGTGCACGCGGAGAGGGACTCTCCTACGAGCAGTACTTC. Protein product: CASSARGEGLSYEQYF.

The CDR3: CASSLAPREYNEQFF. Written as DNA, the CDR3 is TGTGCCAGCAGCTTAGCACCCAGGGAATACAATGAGCAGTTCTTC. The chain couples TRBV7-2 to TRBJ2-1, with D possibly being TRBD1 (5 bases). Trimming took 0 bases from V and 4 from J, leaving 10 bases between them. The CDR3 is 15 residues long. The germline gives CDR1 SGHTA, CDR2 FQGNSA.